This T cell receptor beta chain was retrieved from a study of T cell repertoires in cytomegalovirus infection. Study overall: Well-studied HLA-B-restricted epitopes and recently identified HLA-C-restricted epitopes of CMV were both used in the study. Public TCR beta signatures were indicative of both CMV infection and a matching HLA type.

The study's findings and limits: CMV-specific HLA-C-restricted TCR beta clonotypes dominated the ex vivo response.

TCRdb processed the reads anew with MiXCR; each CDR3 protein has one entry. The sample lists 300,000 to 400,000 distinct CDR3 sequences; approximately 32% were seen once. V was clipped by 4 bases and J by 0 bases; unmatched bases: 6. This CDR3 region has 16 residues. Germline V lookup: CDR1 MGHRA, CDR2 YSYEKL. This clonotype was counted only a few times. Its antigen is as yet unknown. The specimen comprised cultured PBMCs, sampled from culture after CMV antigen stimulation. The origin of this receptor is a human donor in good health (CMV status not recorded). Some clones in this sample may be carry-over from other donors' samples. This chain uses TRBV4-1 with TRBJ2-3; 8 bases agree with TRBD2. The CDR3 protein is CASSRSPGGSTDTQYF. CDR3 bases: TGCGCCAGCAGCCGCTCGCCGGGGGGGAGCACAGATACGCAGTATTTT.